The 15 T cell receptor beta chains in this list originate from one sample, sequenced in a study of Ad26.COV2.S vaccination and SARS-CoV-2 variants. Treatment denoted: 15 to 20 received Ad26.COV2.S at low or high dose, single or two shots; five or six received placebo; per-sample allocation not given. Day 63 after the first injection of vaccine or placebo was the sampling time. Sequenced by immunoSEQ multiplex PCR; TCRdb stores in-frame clones only, minus some. In the table there are hundreds of thousands of clones, about 89% of which are singletons. Source: peripheral blood, taken in a trial of Ad26.COV2.S vaccine versus placebo. The receptors come from a person aged 18 to 59 who received the Ad26.COV2.S COVID-19 vaccine or a placebo.

CDR3 sequence (DNA): TGTGCCAGCAGTGCCATGACAGGGGGCACCGGGGAGCTGTTTTTT. It specifies CASSAMTGGTGELFF. The V gene is TRBV6-4, the J gene TRBJ2-2; TRBD1 aligns across 9 bases. The CDR3 spans 15 residues. V lost 4 bases to trimming and J lost 4 bases; unmatched junction nucleotides: 4. Per germline, CDR1 MRHNA and CDR2 SNTAGT.

The V call is TRBV9, the J call TRBJ2-5; possible D gene TRBD2, 6 bases. CDR3 length: 16 amino acids. Trimming stripped 3 bases from V and 5 bases from J, with 20 bases between. Germline V lookup: CDR1 SGDLS, CDR2 YYNGEE. The CDR3 DNA sequence: TGTGCCAGCAGCGCCCTAGACAGACCCAGCGGGGAGACCCAGTACTTC. Translation gives CASSALDRPSGETQYF. Together with reference TRBV9 and TRBJ2-5, the CDR3 gives the full variable domain: DSGVTQTPKHLITATGQRVTLRCSPRSGDLSVYWYQQSLDQGLQFLIQYYNGEERAKGNILERFSAQQFPDLHSELNLSSLELGDSALYFCASSALDRPSGETQYFGPGTRLLVL.

CDR3 region: CASSPRLAGGRPDTQYF. CDR3 DNA sequence: TGTGCCAGCAGCCCCCGACTAGCGGGGGGGCGGCCAGATACGCAGTATTTT. The rearrangement joins TRBV9 to TRBJ2-3; 14 bases are a match to TRBD2. The CDR3 runs to 17 residues. J was trimmed by 4 bases and V by 4 bases; bases with no gene match: 8. Germline V gives CDR1 SGDLS, CDR2 YYNGEE.

The chain couples TRBV6-6 to TRBJ2-7; 10 bases line up with TRBD2. This CDR3 spans 15 amino acids. V was clipped by 8 bases and J by 3 bases; unmatched bases: 10. Germline CDR1 and CDR2: MNHNY and SVGAGI (reference sequence). CDR3 amino acids: CASQSPAGGNYEQYF. CDR3 DNA sequence: TGTGCCAGCCAATCCCCAGCGGGGGGGAACTACGAGCAGTACTTC.

This clone has only one observation. The CDR3 nucleotides are TGTGCCAGCAGCTTGGGACCGGGAGGAGGAAACACCATATATTTT. Encoded protein: CASSLGPGGGNTIYF. This sequence joins TRBV5-5 and TRBJ1-3; the D is unclear. The germline gives CDR1 SGHKS, CDR2 YYEKEE (reference sequence). Trimming left V 0 bases short and J 4 bases short, with 11 bases between. CDR3 length: 15 residues.

The chain is built from TRBV30 and TRBJ2-3; D not certain. The CDR3 length is 11 residues. V was cut by 3 bases and J by 6 bases, with 7 bases left in between. Germline CDR1 GTSNPN, CDR2 SVGIG (reference sequence). The CDR3 spells CAWRLVDTQYF. CDR3 DNA: TGTGCCTGGAGGTTAGTGGATACGCAGTATTTT.

This clone has a single count. The rearrangement links TRBV5-6 to TRBJ1-6; TRBD1 is a possible D gene (5 bases). This CDR3 is built from 11 residues. V lost 2 bases to trimming and J lost 14 bases, with 8 bases between them. Germline V gene lookup returns CDR1 SGHDT and CDR2 YYEEEE. The CDR3 protein is CASSLQGALHF. The CDR3 DNA follows: TGTGCCAGCAGCTTACAAGGGGCCCTCCACTTT. The full variable domain, rest sourced from reference TRBV5-6 and TRBJ1-6, is DAGVTQSPTHLIKTRGQQVTLRCSPKSGHDTVSWYQQALGQGPQFIFQYYEEEERQRGNFPDRFSGHQFPNYSSELNVNALLLGDSALYLCASSLQGALHFGNGTRLTVT.

This clone was recorded only once. CDR3 protein: CASSVSGFSTEAFF. CDR3 DNA sequence: TGTGCCAGCAGCGTATCCGGGTTCTCCACTGAAGCTTTCTTT. The gene calls are TRBV9 and TRBJ1-1; D not resolved. Germline V gives CDR1 SGDLS, CDR2 YYNGEE. Trimming left V 1 base short and J 4 bases short, with 11 bases between. The CDR3 is 14 amino acids.

This clone was observed a handful of times. The chain has TRBV6-2 or TRBV6-3 and TRBJ1-2; unclear D gene. CDR1 and CDR2 from the germline V gene are MNHEY and SVGEGT. The CDR3 sequence is 14 residues long. Trimming stripped 6 bases from V and 5 bases from J, with 16 bases between. The CDR3 nucleotides are TGTGCCAGCAGCCGGTTGACGGGTTTTTATGGCTACACCTTC. It yields the protein CASSRLTGFYGYTF.

V gene TRBV6-5 combines with J gene TRBJ2-1, with a tentative D call TRBD1 (6 bases). The germline CDR1 and CDR2 sequences are MNHEY and SVGAGI. With 5 bases removed from V and 3 bases from J, the gap between germline ends came to 14 bases. The CDR3 has 15 residues. DNA of the CDR3: TGTGCCAGCAGTCCAGGGGACCCAATCTACAATGAGCAGTTCTTC. This codes for CASSPGDPIYNEQFF.

Only a few counts were recorded for this clone. The rearrangement uses TRBV19 and TRBJ2-2; a possible D gene is TRBD2 (5 bases). CDR3 length: 14 amino acids. CDR1 is LNHDA, CDR2 SQIVND, per germline (reference sequence). V lost 7 bases and J 2 bases, leaving 11 bases between the germline ends. CDR3 nucleotides: TGTGCCAGTAAGCGAAGCGGTAACACCGGGGAGCTGTTTTTT. It translates to CASKRSGNTGELFF. The whole variable domain, remainder taken from reference TRBV19 and TRBJ2-2, is DGGITQSPKYLFRKEGQNVTLSCEQNLNHDAMYWYRQDPGQGLRLIYYSQIVNDFQKGDIAEGYSVSREKKESFPLTVTSAQKNPTAFYLCASKRSGNTGELFFGEGSRLTVL.

This chain joins TRBV19 and TRBJ2-7, with D perhaps TRBD1 or TRBD2 (7 bases each). Trimming took off 3 bases at V and 5 bases at J, with 11 bases between the two ends. The CDR3 extends over 13 amino acids. Germline V gives CDR1 LNHDA, CDR2 SQIVND (reference sequence). As DNA, the CDR3 is TGTGCCAGTAGTATGGGAGGGGGCGACGAGCAGTACTTC. Residues: CASSMGGGDEQYF.

The chain employs TRBV7-9 and TRBJ2-5; unclear D gene. Trimming shortened V by 2 bases and J by 5 bases, and 12 bases separated the two germline ends. There are 14 residues in the CDR3. Germline V gene data show CDR1 as SEHNR and CDR2 as FQNEAQ (reference sequence). The CDR3 nucleotides are TGTGCCAGCAGCTTAACCCAGGTTAGGGAGACCCAGTACTTC. Amino acids: CASSLTQVRETQYF.

The chain couples TRBV12-5 to TRBJ1-1; maybe TRBD1 (5 bases). Trimming shortened V by 1 base and J by 3 bases, and 9 bases separated the two germline ends. CDR1 LGHNT and CDR2 FRNRAP come from the germline V gene. The CDR3 covers 14 residues. The CDR3 nucleotides read TGTGCTAGTGGTTTGGGCAGGGTGGACACTGAAGCTTTCTTT. It yields the protein CASGLGRVDTEAFF.

This chain joins TRBV5-1 and TRBJ1-2; D not resolved. Germline V gene lookup returns CDR1 SGHRS and CDR2 YFSETQ. This CDR3 has 15 residues. Trimming removed 0 bases at V and 2 bases at J, with 11 bases between. As DNA, the CDR3 is TGCGCCAGCAGCTTGGACGGAGGAGGGAACTATGGCTACACCTTC. This translates into CASSLDGGGNYGYTF.